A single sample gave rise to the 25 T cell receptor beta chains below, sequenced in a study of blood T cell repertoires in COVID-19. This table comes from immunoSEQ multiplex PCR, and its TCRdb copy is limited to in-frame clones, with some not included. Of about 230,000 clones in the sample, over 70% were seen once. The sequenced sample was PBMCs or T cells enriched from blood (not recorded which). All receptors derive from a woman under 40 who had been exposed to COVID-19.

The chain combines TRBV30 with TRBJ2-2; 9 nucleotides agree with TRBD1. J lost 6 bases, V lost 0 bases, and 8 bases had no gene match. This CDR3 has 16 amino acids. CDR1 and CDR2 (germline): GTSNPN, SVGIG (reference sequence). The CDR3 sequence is CAWSVPGQGKPGELFF. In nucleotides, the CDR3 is TGTGCCTGGAGTGTACCGGGACAGGGTAAGCCCGGGGAGCTGTTTTTT. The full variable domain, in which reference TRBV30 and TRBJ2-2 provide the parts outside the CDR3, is SQTIHQWPATLVQPVGSPLSLECTVEGTSNPNLYWYRQAAGRGLQLLFYSVGIGQISSEVPQNLSASRPQDRQFILSSKKLLLSDSGFYLCAWSVPGQGKPGELFFGEGSRLTVL.

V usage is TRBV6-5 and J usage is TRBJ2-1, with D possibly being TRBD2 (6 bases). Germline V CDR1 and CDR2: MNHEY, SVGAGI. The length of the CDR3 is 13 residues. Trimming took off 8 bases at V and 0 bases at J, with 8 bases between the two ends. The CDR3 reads CASGRSSYNEQFF. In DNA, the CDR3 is TGTGCCAGCGGGAGGAGCTCCTACAATGAGCAGTTCTTC.

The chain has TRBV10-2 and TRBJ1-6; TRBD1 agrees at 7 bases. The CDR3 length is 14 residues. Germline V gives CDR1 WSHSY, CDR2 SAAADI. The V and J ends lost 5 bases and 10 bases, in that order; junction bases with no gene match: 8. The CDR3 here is CASSRQGEGSPLHF. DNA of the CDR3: TGCGCCAGCAGTAGACAGGGAGAGGGGTCACCCCTCCACTTT.

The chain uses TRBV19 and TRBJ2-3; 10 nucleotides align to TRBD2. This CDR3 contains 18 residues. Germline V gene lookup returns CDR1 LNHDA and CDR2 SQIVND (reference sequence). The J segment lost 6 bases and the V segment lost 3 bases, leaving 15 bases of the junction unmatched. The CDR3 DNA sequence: TGTGCCAGTAGTATTTATAGAAGGGCTAGCGGGAGTACGGATACGCAGTATTTT. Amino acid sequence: CASSIYRRASGSTDTQYF.

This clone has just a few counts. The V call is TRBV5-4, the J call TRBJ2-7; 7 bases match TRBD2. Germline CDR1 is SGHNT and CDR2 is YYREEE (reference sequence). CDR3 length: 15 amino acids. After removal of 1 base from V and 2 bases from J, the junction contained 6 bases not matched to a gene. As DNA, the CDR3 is TGTGCCAGCAGCTTGTTCCGGGAGGTGGCCTACGAGCAGTACTTC. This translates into CASSLFREVAYEQYF. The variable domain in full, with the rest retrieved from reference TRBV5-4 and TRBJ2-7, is ETGVTQSPTHLIKTRGQQVTLRCSSQSGHNTVSWYQQALGQGPQFIFQYYREEENGRGNFPPRFSGLQFPNYSSELNVNALELDDSALYLCASSLFREVAYEQYFGPGTRLTVT.

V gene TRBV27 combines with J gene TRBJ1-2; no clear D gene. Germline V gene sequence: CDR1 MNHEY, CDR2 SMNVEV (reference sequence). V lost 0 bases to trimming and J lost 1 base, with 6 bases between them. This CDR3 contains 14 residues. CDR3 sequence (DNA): TGTGCCAGCAGTTTATCCGGAGTTAACTATGGCTACACCTTC. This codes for CASSLSGVNYGYTF.

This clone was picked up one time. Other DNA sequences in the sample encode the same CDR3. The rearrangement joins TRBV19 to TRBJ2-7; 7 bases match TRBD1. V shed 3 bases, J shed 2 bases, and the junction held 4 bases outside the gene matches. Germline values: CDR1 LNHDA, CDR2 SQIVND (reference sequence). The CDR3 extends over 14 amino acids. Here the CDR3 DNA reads TGTGCCAGTAGTATCCGGACAGGCCCCTACGAGCAGTACTTC. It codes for CASSIRTGPYEQYF.

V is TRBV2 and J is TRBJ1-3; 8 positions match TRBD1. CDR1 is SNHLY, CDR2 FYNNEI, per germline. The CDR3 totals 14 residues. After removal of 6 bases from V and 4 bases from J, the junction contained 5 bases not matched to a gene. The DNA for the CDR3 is TGTGCCAGCAGGACAGGGGTCCTGGGAAACACCATATATTTT. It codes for CASRTGVLGNTIYF.

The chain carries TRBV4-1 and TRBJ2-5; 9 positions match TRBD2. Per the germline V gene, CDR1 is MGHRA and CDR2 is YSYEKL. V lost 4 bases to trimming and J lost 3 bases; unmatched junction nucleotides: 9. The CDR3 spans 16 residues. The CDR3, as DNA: TGCGCCAGCAGCCGAGCGCGACTAGCGGTTGAAGAGACCCAGTACTTC. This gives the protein CASSRARLAVEETQYF.

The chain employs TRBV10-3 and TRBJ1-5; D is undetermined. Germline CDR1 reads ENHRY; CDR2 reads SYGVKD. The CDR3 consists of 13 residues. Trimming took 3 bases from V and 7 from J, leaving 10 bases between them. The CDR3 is CAISERERQPQHF. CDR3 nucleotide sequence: TGTGCCATCAGTGAACGGGAGAGACAGCCCCAGCATTTT.

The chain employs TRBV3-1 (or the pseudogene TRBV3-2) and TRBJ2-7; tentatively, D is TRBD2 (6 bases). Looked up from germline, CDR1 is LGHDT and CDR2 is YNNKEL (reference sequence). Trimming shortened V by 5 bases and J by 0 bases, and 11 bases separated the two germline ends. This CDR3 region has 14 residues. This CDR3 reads CASSNWTNSYEQYF. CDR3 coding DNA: TGTGCCAGCAGCAATTGGACTAACTCCTACGAGCAGTACTTC.

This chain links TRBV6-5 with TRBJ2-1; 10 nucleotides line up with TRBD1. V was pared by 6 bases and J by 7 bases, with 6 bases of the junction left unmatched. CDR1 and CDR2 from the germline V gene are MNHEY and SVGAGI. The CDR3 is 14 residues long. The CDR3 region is CASRDRGRGNEQFF. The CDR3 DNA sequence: TGTGCCAGCAGGGACAGGGGGAGAGGGAATGAGCAGTTCTTC.

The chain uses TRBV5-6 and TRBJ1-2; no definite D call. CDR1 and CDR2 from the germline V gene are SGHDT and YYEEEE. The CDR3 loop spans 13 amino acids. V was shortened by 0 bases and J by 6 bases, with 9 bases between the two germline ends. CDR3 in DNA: TGTGCCAGCAGCTTGGAGAGGCTGAATGGCTACACCTTC. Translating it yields CASSLERLNGYTF.

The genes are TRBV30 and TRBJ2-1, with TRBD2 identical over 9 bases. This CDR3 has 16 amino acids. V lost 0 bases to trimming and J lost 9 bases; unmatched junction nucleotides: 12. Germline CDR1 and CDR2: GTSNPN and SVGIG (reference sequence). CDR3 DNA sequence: TGTGCCTGGAGTGTACGCTGGACTAGCGAGTTAAGTGAGCAGTTCTTC. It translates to CAWSVRWTSELSEQFF.

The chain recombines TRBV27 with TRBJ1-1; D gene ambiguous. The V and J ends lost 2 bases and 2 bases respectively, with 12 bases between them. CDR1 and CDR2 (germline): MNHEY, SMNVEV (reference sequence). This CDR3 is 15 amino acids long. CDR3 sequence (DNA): TGTGCCAGCAGTTTAGGTCCAGTAAGAAACACTGAAGCTTTCTTT. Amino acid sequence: CASSLGPVRNTEAFF.

CDR3 nucleotide sequence: TGTGCCAGCAGCTTCTATCCGGGACAGGCTGGTGCCCAGTACTTC. Amino acid sequence: CASSFYPGQAGAQYF. This sequence joins TRBV7-6 and TRBJ2-5; TRBD1 aligns across 8 bases. V gave up 3 bases and J gave up 9 bases; unmatched junction bases: 12. Germline V gene sequence: CDR1 SGHVS, CDR2 FNYEAQ. The CDR3 runs to 15 residues.

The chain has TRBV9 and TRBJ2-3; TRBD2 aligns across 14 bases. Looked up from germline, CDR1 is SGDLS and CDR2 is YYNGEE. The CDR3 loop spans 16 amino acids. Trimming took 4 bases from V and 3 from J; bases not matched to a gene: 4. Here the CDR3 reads CASSPGLAGGTDTQYF. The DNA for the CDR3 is TGTGCCAGCAGCCCCGGACTAGCGGGAGGTACAGATACGCAGTATTTT.

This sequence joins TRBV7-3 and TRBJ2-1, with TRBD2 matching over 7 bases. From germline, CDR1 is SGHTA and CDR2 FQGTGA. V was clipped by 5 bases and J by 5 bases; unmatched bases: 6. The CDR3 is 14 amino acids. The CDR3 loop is CASSVTSENNEQFF. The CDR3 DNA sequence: TGTGCCAGCAGCGTCACTAGCGAAAACAATGAGCAGTTCTTC.

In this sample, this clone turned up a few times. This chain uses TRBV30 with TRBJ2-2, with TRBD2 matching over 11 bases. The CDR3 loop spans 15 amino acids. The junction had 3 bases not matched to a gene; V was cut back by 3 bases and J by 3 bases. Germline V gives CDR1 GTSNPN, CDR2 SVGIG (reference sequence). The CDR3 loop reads CAWRASGRYTGELFF. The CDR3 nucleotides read TGTGCCTGGAGAGCTAGCGGGAGGTACACCGGGGAGCTGTTTTTT.

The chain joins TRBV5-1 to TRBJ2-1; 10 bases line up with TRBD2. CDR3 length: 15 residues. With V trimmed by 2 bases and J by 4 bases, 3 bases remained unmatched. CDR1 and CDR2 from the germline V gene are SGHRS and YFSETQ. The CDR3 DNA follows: TGCGCCAGCAGCTTAGGACTAGCGGTTTACAATGAGCAGTTCTTC. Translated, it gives CASSLGLAVYNEQFF. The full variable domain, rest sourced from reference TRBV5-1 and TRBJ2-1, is KAGVTQTPRYLIKTRGQQVTLSCSPISGHRSVSWYQQTPGQGLQFLFEYFSETQRNKGNFPGRFSGRQFSNSRSEMNVSTLELGDSALYLCASSLGLAVYNEQFFGPGTRLTVL.

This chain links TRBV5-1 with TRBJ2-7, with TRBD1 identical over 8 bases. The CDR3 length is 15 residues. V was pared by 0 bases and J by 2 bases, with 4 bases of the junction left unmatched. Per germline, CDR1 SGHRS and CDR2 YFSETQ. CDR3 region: CASSLGTGITYEQYF. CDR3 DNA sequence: TGCGCCAGCAGCTTGGGGACAGGGATTACCTACGAGCAGTACTTC.

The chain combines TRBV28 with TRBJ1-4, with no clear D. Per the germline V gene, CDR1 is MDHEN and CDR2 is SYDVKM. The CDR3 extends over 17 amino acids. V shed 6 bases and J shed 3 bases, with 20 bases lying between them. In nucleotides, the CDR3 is TGTGCCAGCAGGCTGGCAGTGGGGAGACGGGCTAATGAAAAACTGTTTTTT. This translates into CASRLAVGRRANEKLFF.

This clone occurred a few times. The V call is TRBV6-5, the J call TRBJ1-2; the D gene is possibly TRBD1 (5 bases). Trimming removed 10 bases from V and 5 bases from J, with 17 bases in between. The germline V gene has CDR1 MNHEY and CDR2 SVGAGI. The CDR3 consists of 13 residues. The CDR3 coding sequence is TGTGCCACCTCCCCCACCCCAGGGTATGGCTACACCTTC. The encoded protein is CATSPTPGYGYTF.

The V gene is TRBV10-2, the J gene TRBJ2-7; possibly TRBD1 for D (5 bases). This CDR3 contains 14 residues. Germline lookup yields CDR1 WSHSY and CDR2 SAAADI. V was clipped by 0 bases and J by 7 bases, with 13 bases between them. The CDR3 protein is CASSESRRGLEQYF. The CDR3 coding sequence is TGCGCCAGCAGTGAGTCGAGAAGGGGCTTGGAGCAGTACTTC.

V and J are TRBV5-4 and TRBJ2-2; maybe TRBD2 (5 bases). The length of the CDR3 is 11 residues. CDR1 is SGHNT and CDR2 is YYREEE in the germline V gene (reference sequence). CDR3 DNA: TGTGCAGCCTCCCGGGGCGGGGAGCTGTTTTTT. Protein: CAASRGGELFF.